The table lists the clone carrying this T cell receptor (beta chain) with a few counts. This specimen comes from a study of T-cell memory formation after mild COVID-19. MiXCR, applied by TCRdb to the 5' RACE reads, yields one record per CDR3 protein. The table records around 400,000 distinct CDR3 sequences, 20% to 30% of them present only once. Losses at the gene ends were 6 bases for V and 0 bases for J; bases not matched to a gene: 6. The CDR3 contains 15 residues. The specimen sequenced was PBMCs or a T cell subset sorted from them (not recorded which). This chain connects TRBV12-3 or TRBV12-4 to TRBJ1-1; TRBD1 matches 8 bases. This clonotype was obtained from an adult woman who had mild COVID-19 (a few samples of this study predate the infection). Cell type and time point are not known. The CDR3 loop is CASSRQGIMNTEAFF. CDR3 nucleotides: TGTGCCAGCAGCCGACAGGGGATCATGAACACTGAAGCTTTCTTT.